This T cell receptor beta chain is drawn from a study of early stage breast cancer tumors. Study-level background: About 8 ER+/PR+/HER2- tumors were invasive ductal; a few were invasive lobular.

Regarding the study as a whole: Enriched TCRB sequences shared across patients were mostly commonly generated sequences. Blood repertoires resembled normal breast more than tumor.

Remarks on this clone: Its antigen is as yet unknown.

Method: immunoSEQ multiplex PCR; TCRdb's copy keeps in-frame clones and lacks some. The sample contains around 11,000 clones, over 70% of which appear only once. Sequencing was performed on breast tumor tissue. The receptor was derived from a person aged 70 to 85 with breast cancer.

This chain's CDR3 is CASSVLGGSTDTQYF. CDR3 sequence (DNA): TGTGCCAGCAGCGTACTTGGCGGGAGCACAGATACGCAGTATTTT. J is TRBJ2-3 and V is TRBV9; possible D gene TRBD2, 5 bases. Trimming took off 1 base at V and 0 bases at J, with 9 bases between the two ends. Germline CDR1 is SGDLS and CDR2 is YYNGEE. CDR3 size: 15 residues.